A single sample gave rise to the 32 T cell receptor beta chains below, sequenced in a study of blood T cell repertoires in COVID-19. Profiling relied on immunoSEQ multiplex PCR, and the TCRdb table lists in-frame clones only, not all of them. The sample yields roughly 250,000 clones, about 85% seen once. The sequencing input was peripheral blood. These receptors were collected from a human donor with COVID-19, enrolled during active disease. The donor label of this sample is uncertain.

The chain has TRBV18 and TRBJ2-7, with D maybe TRBD2 (5 bases). The CDR3 loop spans 12 amino acids. Germline CDR1 is KGHSH and CDR2 is LQKENI. The germline V and J ends were trimmed by 2 bases and 9 bases, with 11 bases remaining between them. DNA of the CDR3: TGTGCCAGCTCACCAGCTCCGGGATGGCAGTACTTC. This sequence encodes CASSPAPGWQYF.

The chain uses TRBV28 and TRBJ1-3, with D possibly TRBD1 on 5 matching bases. V lost 7 bases and J 0 bases, leaving 10 bases between the germline ends. CDR1 is MDHEN and CDR2 is SYDVKM in the germline V gene. The CDR3 has 14 residues. CDR3 nucleotide sequence: TGTGCCAGCATCCTCGGGGGCTCTGGAAACACCATATATTTT. This translates into CASILGGSGNTIYF.

In its sample, this clone was seen once. V is TRBV5-1 and J is TRBJ1-3; D unresolved. There are 15 residues in the CDR3. Germline V gives CDR1 SGHRS, CDR2 YFSETQ. The germline V and J ends were trimmed by 0 bases and 4 bases, with 11 bases remaining between them. CDR3: CASSLDAGGGNTIYF. For the CDR3, the DNA is TGCGCCAGCAGCTTGGATGCCGGCGGGGGAAACACCATATATTTT.

J is TRBJ1-1 and V is TRBV28, with 9 nucleotides matching TRBD1. This CDR3 has 14 amino acids. The germline V gene encodes CDR1 MDHEN and CDR2 SYDVKM. The V segment lost 4 bases and the J segment 6 bases; nucleotides outside the gene matches: 6. CDR3 coding DNA: TGTGCCAGCAGTTCAATACAGGGGGCAGCTGAAGCTTTCTTT. Amino acids: CASSSIQGAAEAFF.

The chain employs TRBV28 and TRBJ2-1; a possible D gene is TRBD2 (6 bases). Deletions cut 5 bases from V and 10 bases from J, with 21 bases between. The CDR3 is 15 amino acids. Germline CDR1 is MDHEN and CDR2 is SYDVKM. The CDR3: CASSPLNGGLEEQFF. CDR3 nucleotides: TGTGCCAGCAGTCCACTGAATGGGGGGTTGGAGGAGCAGTTCTTC.

The chain joins TRBV7-2 to TRBJ2-1; 11 nucleotides line up with TRBD2. V was pared by 4 bases and J by 7 bases, with 12 bases of the junction left unmatched. CDR3 length: 17 amino acids. From germline, CDR1 is SGHTA and CDR2 FQGNSA. The CDR3 coding sequence is TGTGCCAGCAGCTCGAGCTTGGGACTAGCGGTTCGTAATGAGCAGTTCTTC. Its translation is CASSSSLGLAVRNEQFF. The full variable domain, its missing parts supplied by reference TRBV7-2 and TRBJ2-1, is GAGVSQSPSNKVTEKGKDVELRCDPISGHTALYWYRQSLGQGLEFLIYFQGNSAPDKSGLPSDRFSAERTGGSVSTLTIQRTQQEDSAVYLCASSSSLGLAVRNEQFFGPGTRLTVL.

The table lists this clone with a count of one. This chain uses TRBV30 with TRBJ1-5; D might be TRBD1 (6 bases). The CDR3 consists of 13 residues. Per germline, CDR1 GTSNPN and CDR2 SVGIG (reference sequence). Trimming pared 2 bases from V and 5 bases from J, leaving 10 bases between. The CDR3 DNA is TGTGCCTGGAGTACAGGGAGGGATCAGCCCCAGCATTTT. Its protein is CAWSTGRDQPQHF.

J is TRBJ2-7 and V is TRBV6-5; D uncertain. Germline V gene sequence: CDR1 MNHEY, CDR2 SVGAGI. With 4 bases removed from V and 0 bases from J, the gap between germline ends came to 13 bases. This CDR3 spans 15 amino acids. The CDR3 sequence: CASSSRQIFSYEQYF. The CDR3 nucleotides are TGTGCCAGCAGTTCGCGGCAGATTTTCTCCTACGAGCAGTACTTC.

The genes are TRBV29-1 and TRBJ1-5; D not resolved. Per the germline V gene, CDR1 is SQVTM and CDR2 is ANQGSEA. This CDR3 is built from 13 residues. The V gene lost 5 bases and the J gene lost 10 bases, with 18 bases spanning the gap. The CDR3 protein is CSVSLERNRPQHF. DNA of the CDR3: TGCAGCGTTTCCCTGGAGAGAAATCGACCCCAGCATTTT.

In its sample, this clone was seen a few times. The chain uses TRBV7-2 and TRBJ2-3, with D tentatively TRBD2 (5 bases). Germline CDR1 reads SGHTA; CDR2 reads FQGNSA. V lost 5 bases to trimming and J lost 4 bases, with 10 bases between them. The CDR3 is 13 amino acids. CDR3: CASSPQRADTQYF. The CDR3 coding sequence is TGTGCCAGCAGCCCGCAGAGGGCAGATACGCAGTATTTT. Filled out from reference TRBV7-2 and TRBJ2-3, the complete variable domain reads GAGVSQSPSNKVTEKGKDVELRCDPISGHTALYWYRQSLGQGLEFLIYFQGNSAPDKSGLPSDRFSAERTGGSVSTLTIQRTQQEDSAVYLCASSPQRADTQYFGPGTRLTVL.

The chain carries TRBV9 and TRBJ2-2, with D possibly TRBD1 on 6 matching bases. The CDR3 length is 16 residues. V was clipped by 0 bases and J by 4 bases, with 13 bases between them. Germline V gene data show CDR1 as SGDLS and CDR2 as YYNGEE. The CDR3 nucleotides read TGTGCCAGCAGCGTAGGGACAGCCCCGGGCACCGGGGAGCTGTTTTTT. Its protein is CASSVGTAPGTGELFF.

V gene TRBV12-3 or TRBV12-4 combines with J gene TRBJ1-2; D unclear. The length of the CDR3 is 12 residues. V lost 7 bases and J 0 bases, leaving 6 bases between the germline ends. CDR3 sequence reads: CASTLSNYGYTF. The CDR3 bases are TGTGCCAGCACCCTCTCTAACTATGGCTACACCTTC.

The rearrangement joins TRBV27 to TRBJ1-5, with 7 bases identical to TRBD1. Germline CDR1 and CDR2: MNHEY and SMNVEV (reference sequence). The CDR3 covers 17 residues. Unmatched junction bases numbered 10, after V lost 3 bases and J lost 2 bases. The CDR3 DNA reads TGTGCCAGCAGTTTGACACGCAGGGGGAGCGGCAATCAGCCCCAGCATTTT. It is translated as CASSLTRRGSGNQPQHF.

This chain uses TRBV24-1 with TRBJ1-1; tentative D call: TRBD1 (5 bases). V was cut by 7 bases and J by 2 bases, with 10 bases left in between. Germline V gene sequence: CDR1 KGHDR, CDR2 SFDVKD. This CDR3 is built from 13 residues. In nucleotides, the CDR3 is TGTGCCACCAGATTAGGGGTTAACACTGAAGCTTTCTTT. Translated: CATRLGVNTEAFF.

A few counts support this clone. V usage is TRBV6-5 and J usage is TRBJ1-3; D gene uncertain. This CDR3 comprises 12 residues. Germline V gene lookup returns CDR1 MNHEY and CDR2 SVGAGI. V lost 10 bases, J lost 0 bases, and 7 bases lay in between. Written as DNA, the CDR3 is TGTGCCACCCACAGCTCTGGAAACACCATATATTTT. It yields the protein CATHSSGNTIYF.

As regards this clone: One end of the junction varies from germline; a read error may be responsible. V gene TRBV19 combines with J gene TRBJ1-1; D may be TRBD1 (5 bases). Per the germline V gene, CDR1 is LNHDA and CDR2 is SQIVND (reference sequence). The CDR3 is made up of 15 amino acids. CDR3 DNA: TGTGCCAGTAGTCCACGGGGGGGACCCAACAGTGAAGCTTTCTTT. Translating gives CASSPRGGPNSEAFF.

This chain links TRBV18 with TRBJ1-1; TRBD1 aligns across 8 bases. The CDR3 has 17 residues. V shed 3 bases and J 3 bases; nucleotides not matched to a gene: 12. Germline V gene sequence: CDR1 KGHSH, CDR2 LQKENI. The CDR3 region has the DNA TGTGCCAGCTCACCCCTCGGACAGGGCATCTCGGACACTGAAGCTTTCTTT. This codes for CASSPLGQGISDTEAFF.

The J gene is TRBJ2-7, the V gene TRBV6-2 or TRBV6-3; 7 nucleotides agree with TRBD2. The germline CDR1 and CDR2 sequences are MNHEY and SVGEGT. The ends lost 5 bases at V and 2 bases at J; junction bases unmatched: 9. The CDR3 runs to 15 residues. CDR3 sequence: CASSRSTSSPYEQYF. CDR3 DNA: TGTGCCAGCAGTCGATCGACTAGCTCCCCCTACGAGCAGTACTTC.

The chain recombines TRBV5-4 with TRBJ2-1, with 11 positions matching TRBD2. CDR1 SGHNT and CDR2 YYREEE come from the germline V gene (reference sequence). The trim removed 6 bases at V and 8 bases at J, leaving 16 bases unmatched. The CDR3 length is 17 residues. This chain's CDR3 is CASTLKGGLAVTDEQFF. The CDR3, as DNA: TGTGCCAGCACCCTCAAAGGGGGACTAGCGGTAACGGATGAGCAGTTCTTC.

This clone is medium-sized by share. This chain connects TRBV5-4 to TRBJ2-7; D is perhaps TRBD2 (5 bases). From germline, CDR1 is SGHNT and CDR2 YYREEE (reference sequence). The CDR3 sequence is 14 residues long. V shed 1 base and J shed 5 bases, with 13 bases lying between them. CDR3 amino acids: CASSLKRVMDEQYF. The CDR3 DNA is TGTGCCAGCAGCTTGAAGAGGGTGATGGACGAGCAGTACTTC. The full variable domain, its missing parts supplied by reference TRBV5-4 and TRBJ2-7, is ETGVTQSPTHLIKTRGQQVTLRCSSQSGHNTVSWYQQALGQGPQFIFQYYREEENGRGNFPPRFSGLQFPNYSSELNVNALELDDSALYLCASSLKRVMDEQYFGPGTRLTVT.

V and J are TRBV5-5 and TRBJ2-5, with 9 bases fitting TRBD2. Germline CDR1 reads SGHKS; CDR2 reads YYEKEE (reference sequence). The CDR3 covers 19 residues. The V segment lost 6 bases and the J segment 2 bases; nucleotides outside the gene matches: 20. The CDR3 DNA is TGTGCCAGCACCCCTCTGGGAGGGGCGGGAGGGCCGCAGCAAGAGACCCAGTACTTC. It specifies CASTPLGGAGGPQQETQYF.

The rearrangement joins TRBV12-3 or TRBV12-4 to TRBJ1-2; D unclear. This CDR3 comprises 13 residues. The V and J ends lost 3 bases and 2 bases respectively, with 7 bases between them. Written as DNA, the CDR3 is TGTGCCAGCAGTTTCGGGGAAAACTATGGCTACACCTTC. It yields the protein CASSFGENYGYTF.

The chain employs TRBV4-1 and TRBJ2-3; 11 nucleotides agree with TRBD1. CDR1 is MGHRA, CDR2 YSYEKL, per germline. This CDR3 comprises 17 residues. J was trimmed by 3 bases and V by 0 bases; bases with no gene match: 5. The CDR3 region has the DNA TGCGCCAGCAGCCAAGAACCTGGGACAGGGGGAACAGATACGCAGTATTTT. This translates into CASSQEPGTGGTDTQYF.

This rearrangement joins TRBV28 to TRBJ2-7; 10 nucleotides line up with TRBD2. V was pared by 4 bases and J by 3 bases, with 9 bases of the junction left unmatched. The CDR3 runs 16 residues. Germline lookup yields CDR1 MDHEN and CDR2 SYDVKM. As DNA, the CDR3 is TGTGCCAGCAGTTCCCCCCGAACTAGCGGGAACTACGAGCAGTACTTC. Translated: CASSSPRTSGNYEQYF.

The chain joins TRBV10-3 to TRBJ2-1; perhaps TRBD2 as D (6 bases). Germline loops: CDR1 ENHRY, CDR2 SYGVKD. The length of the CDR3 is 13 residues. V dropped 2 bases and J dropped 10 bases, with 12 bases sitting between them. In DNA, the CDR3 is TGTGCCATCAGTGAGGCTAGCGCGGGCGAGCAGTTCTTC. Protein product: CAISEASAGEQFF.

This rearrangement joins TRBV3-1 (or the pseudogene TRBV3-2) to TRBJ2-1, with 9 bases fitting TRBD2. The CDR3 covers 15 residues. Germline assignment: CDR1 LGHDT and CDR2 YNNKEL (reference sequence). Trimming at V came to 3 bases and at J to 4 bases, leaving 4 bases not matched to a gene. CDR3 bases: TGTGCCAGCAGCCAGGGGACTAGCAATTACAATGAGCAGTTCTTC. It specifies CASSQGTSNYNEQFF.

The rearrangement links TRBV24-1 to TRBJ1-4; possible D gene TRBD1, 6 bases. The V and J ends lost 10 bases and 0 bases respectively, with 17 bases between them. This CDR3 is built from 16 residues. Germline loops: CDR1 KGHDR, CDR2 SFDVKD. The DNA for the CDR3 is TGTGCCACGGGGACAATCCTCCCGACAACTAATGAAAAACTGTTTTTT. Its translation: CATGTILPTTNEKLFF.

This sequence joins TRBV14 and TRBJ1-1; 8 bases agree with TRBD1. Germline-derived CDR1 and CDR2 are SGHDN and FVKESK. This CDR3 region has 14 residues. With 5 bases clipped from V and 4 bases from J, the junction kept 6 bases outside the gene matches. The CDR3 DNA follows: TGTGCCAGCAGCTTCCAGGGGGCGCGCACTGAAGCTTTCTTT. Protein sequence: CASSFQGARTEAFF.

V and J are TRBV6-5 and TRBJ2-1; D perhaps matches TRBD1 (5 bases). This CDR3 contains 14 residues. Trimming removed 6 bases from V and 1 base from J, with 10 bases in between. From germline, CDR1 is MNHEY and CDR2 SVGAGI. In DNA, the CDR3 is TGTGCCAGCAGAATAAGGGGATCCTACAATGAGCAGTTCTTC. It is translated as CASRIRGSYNEQFF.

This sequence joins TRBV7-9 and TRBJ2-3; D uncertain. Per the germline V gene, CDR1 is SEHNR and CDR2 is FQNEAQ (reference sequence). Trimming pared 5 bases from V and 5 bases from J, leaving 11 bases between. This CDR3 comprises 13 residues. For the CDR3, the DNA is TGTGCCAGCAGCCCAATTGGCGGAGATACGCAGTATTTT. It yields the protein CASSPIGGDTQYF.

V and J are TRBV7-8 and TRBJ2-1; 8 bases fit TRBD2. The length of the CDR3 is 17 residues. J lost 0 bases, V lost 2 bases, and 6 bases had no gene match. Per the germline V gene, CDR1 is SGHVS and CDR2 is FQNEAQ. CDR3 in DNA: TGTGCCAGCAGCTTATATTCCGGGACTAGCTCCTACAATGAGCAGTTCTTC. The encoded protein is CASSLYSGTSSYNEQFF.

V gene TRBV19 combines with J gene TRBJ1-2; the D is unclear. In germline, CDR1 is LNHDA, CDR2 SQIVND (reference sequence). The CDR3 runs to 14 residues. The V end lost 1 base, the J end lost 8 bases, and 14 bases lay between the germline ends. CDR3: CASSIVPVISGYTF. CDR3 sequence (DNA): TGTGCCAGTAGTATAGTACCGGTTATTAGCGGCTACACCTTC.